The 20 T cell receptor beta chains listed next were all sequenced from one sample in a study of cytomegalovirus exposure and HLA in healthy donors. Primers: 60 Vbeta forward and 13 Jbeta reverse. The assay was immunoSEQ multiplex PCR, and TCRdb's table has in-frame clones only and misses some. The sample yields approximately 78,000 clones, approximately 84% seen once. Sample: PBMCs. These TCRs come from a woman aged 45-65 years in good health and CMV-seronegative.

The chain has TRBV7-2 and TRBJ2-5; TRBD2 is a possible D gene (5 bases). From germline, CDR1 is SGHTA and CDR2 FQGNSA. This CDR3 is built from 16 residues. V lost 4 bases, J lost 1 base, and 16 bases lay in between. CDR3 DNA sequence: TGTGCCAGCAGCTCACCCGAGGGAATATTCCAAGAGACCCAGTACTTC. It is translated as CASSSPEGIFQETQYF.

The chain joins TRBV14 to TRBJ2-2, with D perhaps TRBD2 (6 bases). The V and J ends lost 1 base and 7 bases respectively, with 13 bases between them. Germline CDR1 is SGHDN and CDR2 is FVKESK. The CDR3 is 15 residues long. As DNA, the CDR3 is TGTGCCAGCAGCCAAGTAGGAGGGACCGACGGGGAGCTGTTTTTT. It encodes CASSQVGGTDGELFF.

The chain employs TRBV6-1 and TRBJ1-2; 8 positions match TRBD1. Trimming at V came to 3 bases and at J to 9 bases, leaving 6 bases not matched to a gene. The CDR3 loop spans 13 amino acids. Germline V gives CDR1 MNHNS, CDR2 SASEGT. CDR3 sequence: CASSDRGRVSYTF. The CDR3 DNA follows: TGTGCCAGCAGTGACAGGGGGCGCGTCAGCTACACCTTC.

J is TRBJ1-1 and V is TRBV19, with TRBD1 matching 9 bases. V shed 5 bases and J 1 base; nucleotides not matched to a gene: 2. The length of the CDR3 is 14 residues. The V gene's germline CDR1 is LNHDA and CDR2 SQIVND (reference sequence). The chain's CDR3 is CASSGDRENTEAFF. DNA for the CDR3: TGTGCCAGTAGTGGGGACAGGGAGAACACTGAAGCTTTCTTT.

The chain carries TRBV9 and TRBJ2-5; 14 bases match TRBD2. V shed 4 bases, J shed 5 bases, and the junction held 7 bases outside the gene matches. The CDR3 runs to 16 residues. Germline CDR1 SGDLS, CDR2 YYNGEE. The CDR3 coding sequence is TGTGCCAGCAGCATGACTAGCGGGGGGGCTTGGGAGACCCAGTACTTC. This codes for CASSMTSGGAWETQYF.

DNA for the CDR3: TGTGCCAGCAGCCGCGGACAGGTCATGAACACTGAAGCTTTCTTT. It codes for CASSRGQVMNTEAFF. The chain couples TRBV7-2 to TRBJ1-1, with TRBD1 matching over 7 bases. Germline V gene data show CDR1 as SGHTA and CDR2 as FQGNSA. The CDR3 runs to 15 residues. Trimming took 5 bases from V and 0 from J; bases not matched to a gene: 6.

This rearrangement joins TRBV27 to TRBJ2-7; D may be TRBD2 (5 bases). The V end lost 3 bases, the J end lost 4 bases, and 16 bases lay between the germline ends. Germline CDR1 MNHEY, CDR2 SMNVEV (reference sequence). CDR3 length: 15 residues. The CDR3 DNA sequence: TGTGCCAGCAGTTTGAGTGTGGGAGCTGCGTACGAGCAGTACTTC. This sequence encodes CASSLSVGAAYEQYF.

The chain uses TRBV5-4 and TRBJ1-1; TRBD1 matches at 9 bases. The germline V gene has CDR1 SGHNT and CDR2 YYREEE (reference sequence). The trim removed 2 bases at V and 1 base at J, leaving 12 bases unmatched. The CDR3 sequence is 18 residues long. CDR3 residues: CASSFLSGTGIPNTEAFF. CDR3 DNA: TGTGCCAGCAGCTTTCTAAGCGGGACAGGGATACCGAACACTGAAGCTTTCTTT.

This chain uses TRBV5-5 with TRBJ2-7; 7 positions match TRBD1. The CDR3 is made up of 17 amino acids. The germline CDR1 and CDR2 sequences are SGHKS and YYEKEE (reference sequence). The J segment lost 3 bases and the V segment lost 0 bases, leaving 12 bases of the junction unmatched. The CDR3 DNA sequence: TGTGCCAGCAGCTTGGAGGGGGCAGGGGGTACGATCTACGAGCAGTACTTC. It codes for CASSLEGAGGTIYEQYF.

The V call is TRBV19, the J call TRBJ2-2; D possibly corresponds to TRBD1 (5 bases). Germline V lookup: CDR1 LNHDA, CDR2 SQIVND (reference sequence). V lost 5 bases and J 7 bases, leaving 14 bases between the germline ends. The CDR3 totals 14 residues. CDR3: CASSFFLQGGELFF. CDR3 nucleotides: TGTGCCAGTAGTTTCTTCCTCCAGGGCGGGGAGCTGTTTTTT.

V and J are TRBV5-4 and TRBJ2-5; 7 bases are shared with TRBD1. The CDR3 spans 15 residues. CDR1 and CDR2 from the germline V gene are SGHNT and YYREEE (reference sequence). The junction had 10 bases not matched to a gene; V was cut back by 4 bases and J by 4 bases. The CDR3 bases are TGTGCCAGCAGCCAAAATACAGGGGTGCGAGAGACCCAGTACTTC. Protein sequence: CASSQNTGVRETQYF.

The chain is built from TRBV5-1 and TRBJ1-1; D gene unclear. The CDR3 loop spans 13 amino acids. Looked up from germline, CDR1 is SGHRS and CDR2 is YFSETQ. V lost 2 bases and J lost 3, with 8 bases in between. The CDR3 here is CASSLEHYTEAFF. The CDR3 coding sequence is TGCGCCAGCAGCTTAGAGCATTACACTGAAGCTTTCTTT.

The V and J genes are TRBV5-1 and TRBJ2-1; 14 bases agree with TRBD2. Unmatched junction bases numbered 4, after V lost 0 bases and J lost 8 bases. Per germline, CDR1 SGHRS and CDR2 YFSETQ. The CDR3 consists of 16 residues. The CDR3: CASSLVGLAGVDEQFF. For the CDR3, the DNA is TGCGCCAGCAGCTTGGTGGGACTAGCGGGAGTCGATGAGCAGTTCTTC. The whole variable domain, remainder taken from reference TRBV5-1 and TRBJ2-1, is KAGVTQTPRYLIKTRGQQVTLSCSPISGHRSVSWYQQTPGQGLQFLFEYFSETQRNKGNFPGRFSGRQFSNSRSEMNVSTLELGDSALYLCASSLVGLAGVDEQFFGPGTRLTVL.

The gene calls are TRBV11-2 and TRBJ1-5; D remains ambiguous. V was cut by 1 base and J by 6 bases, with 10 bases left in between. The CDR3 has 14 residues. Germline V gives CDR1 SGHAT, CDR2 FQNNGV. The chain's CDR3 is CASSLGLGGQPQHF. The CDR3 nucleotides are TGTGCCAGCAGCTTAGGCTTGGGAGGTCAGCCCCAGCATTTT.

The rearrangement uses TRBV10-3 and TRBJ2-2; D is possibly TRBD1 (6 bases). V was trimmed by 7 bases and J by 0 bases, leaving 9 bases between them. There are 14 residues in the CDR3. Germline values: CDR1 ENHRY, CDR2 SYGVKD. In DNA form, the CDR3 reads TGTGCCATCACCGGACAGTCGAACACCGGGGAGCTGTTTTTT. The encoded protein is CAITGQSNTGELFF.

The genes are TRBV28 and TRBJ1-3, with 9 positions matching TRBD1. The CDR3 consists of 17 residues. The V gene end was trimmed by 2 bases and the J gene end by 0 bases; junction bases not matched to a gene: 5. Germline V gives CDR1 MDHEN, CDR2 SYDVKM. CDR3 amino acids: CASSLTGGSYSGNTIYF. The CDR3 nucleotides read TGTGCCAGCAGTTTAACAGGGGGCTCCTACTCTGGAAACACCATATATTTT.

This chain links TRBV5-4 with TRBJ1-1, with D hard to call. Germline assignment: CDR1 SGHNT and CDR2 YYREEE (reference sequence). Trimming removed 4 bases from V and 0 bases from J, with 16 bases in between. The CDR3 is 16 amino acids. CDR3 DNA sequence: TGTGCCAGCAGCCCACCCTCCGGTCGGTTGAACACTGAAGCTTTCTTT. This codes for CASSPPSGRLNTEAFF. Full variable domain (outside the CDR3, taken from reference TRBV5-4 and TRBJ1-1): ETGVTQSPTHLIKTRGQQVTLRCSSQSGHNTVSWYQQALGQGPQFIFQYYREEENGRGNFPPRFSGLQFPNYSSELNVNALELDDSALYLCASSPPSGRLNTEAFFGQGTRLTVV.

This clone was observed a single time. This sequence joins TRBV11-1 and TRBJ2-1; possibly TRBD1 for D (6 bases). The CDR3 loop spans 15 amino acids. The V end lost 5 bases, the J end lost 2 bases, and 13 bases lay between the germline ends. Germline V gene sequence: CDR1 SGHAT, CDR2 FQDESV (reference sequence). The DNA for the CDR3 is TGTGCCAGCAGCGAAGACGAGGGGGCCTACAATGAGCAGTTCTTC. Translation gives CASSEDEGAYNEQFF.

The chain recombines TRBV25-1 with TRBJ2-5; D gene uncertain. With the DNA end fitting TRBJ2-7 better, the J assignment may be wrong. Per germline, CDR1 MGHDK and CDR2 SYGVNS. The CDR3 is made up of 13 amino acids. The CDR3 nucleotides read TGTGCCAGCAGTGACGCCACCTCCTACGAGCAGTACTTC. Translation gives CASSDATSYEQYF.

This clone was seen a few times. V and J are TRBV6-1 and TRBJ2-2; possible D gene TRBD1, 5 bases. The V gene's germline CDR1 is MNHNS and CDR2 SASEGT. CDR3 length: 13 residues. V was clipped by 8 bases and J by 1 base, with 8 bases between them. CDR3 sequence (DNA): TGTGCCAGCTACCAGGGGAACACCGGGGAGCTGTTTTTT. Its translation: CASYQGNTGELFF.